These 10 T cell receptor beta chains were all obtained from the same sample, sequenced in a study of blood T cell repertoires in COVID-19. Repertoires were generated with immunoSEQ multiplex PCR, while TCRdb's copy carries only in-frame clones and drops some. The table shows 200,000 or so clones, with around 84% occurring only once. Sequencing used peripheral blood. All receptors come from an elderly woman with COVID-19, enrolled during active disease.

This sequence joins TRBV11-2 and TRBJ1-2; D uncertain. The V and J ends lost 6 bases and 8 bases respectively, with 10 bases between them. From germline, CDR1 is SGHAT and CDR2 FQNNGV. The CDR3 runs 11 residues. In nucleotides, the CDR3 is TGTGCCAGCAGTTCAGGTCTCGGCTACACCTTC. This sequence encodes CASSSGLGYTF.

This chain uses TRBV12-3 or TRBV12-4 with TRBJ2-5, with 7 bases matching TRBD2. The CDR3 runs 13 residues. The V segment lost 7 bases and the J segment 4 bases; nucleotides outside the gene matches: 6. CDR3 coding DNA: TGTGCCAGCACCCCGGGAGGAGGAGAGACCCAGTACTTC. This translates into CASTPGGGETQYF.

This chain connects TRBV19 to TRBJ1-1, with 7 nucleotides matching TRBD1. Germline V gene lookup returns CDR1 LNHDA and CDR2 SQIVND (reference sequence). The CDR3 has 15 residues. The junction had 6 bases not matched to a gene; V was cut back by 3 bases and J by 2 bases. CDR3 coding DNA: TGTGCCAGTAGTATCCGGGACAGAAGAAACACTGAAGCTTTCTTT. Translated: CASSIRDRRNTEAFF.

The J gene is TRBJ2-3, the V gene TRBV6-6, with 7 bases matching TRBD2. CDR1 MNHNY and CDR2 SVGAGI come from the germline V gene (reference sequence). The CDR3 sequence is 14 residues long. The junction had 9 bases not matched to a gene; V was cut back by 8 bases and J by 4 bases. The CDR3 loop is CASCGGGESDTQYF. The CDR3, as DNA: TGTGCCAGCTGTGGGGGGGGTGAATCAGATACGCAGTATTTT.

The rearrangement links TRBV11-2 to TRBJ2-3; D remains ambiguous. V was clipped by 2 bases and J by 1 base, with 7 bases between them. This CDR3 is built from 14 residues. Germline V CDR1 and CDR2: SGHAT, FQNNGV. CDR3 amino acids: CASSLLAGTDTQYF. The CDR3 DNA follows: TGTGCCAGCAGCTTACTGGCAGGCACAGATACGCAGTATTTT.

This chain joins TRBV16 and TRBJ1-2, with D perhaps matching TRBD1 (5 bases). The CDR3 runs to 15 residues. Deletions cut 0 bases from V and 2 bases from J, with 10 bases between. Germline V lookup: CDR1 KGHSY, CDR2 FQNENV. For the CDR3, the DNA is TGTGCCAGCAGCCAATCCCGCGCAGGGAACTATGGCTACACCTTC. Protein sequence: CASSQSRAGNYGYTF.

This chain uses TRBV19 with TRBJ1-5; weak D call: TRBD1 (5 bases). The CDR3 covers 15 residues. V was clipped by 3 bases and J by 2 bases, with 11 bases between them. Germline lookup yields CDR1 LNHDA and CDR2 SQIVND (reference sequence). CDR3 loop: CASSILGDGNQPQHF. The CDR3 DNA is TGTGCCAGTAGTATTTTAGGGGATGGCAATCAGCCCCAGCATTTT.

This clone showed up just a few times. This chain connects TRBV28 to TRBJ2-1; 8 bases are shared with TRBD1. The CDR3 spans 15 residues. Germline CDR1 is MDHEN and CDR2 is SYDVKM. V lost 3 bases to trimming and J lost 9 bases; unmatched junction nucleotides: 10. For the CDR3, the DNA is TGTGCCAGCAGTTTGGACCAGGGGGCGGTCACTGAGCAGTTCTTC. Translation: CASSLDQGAVTEQFF.

The V and J genes are TRBV5-4 and TRBJ2-3; 8 bases align to TRBD1. This CDR3 region has 16 residues. Germline loops: CDR1 SGHNT, CDR2 YYREEE (reference sequence). V shed 5 bases, J shed 1 base, and the junction held 9 bases outside the gene matches. CDR3 sequence: CASSPATGAGTDTQYF. The CDR3 DNA reads TGTGCCAGCAGTCCGGCGACAGGGGCGGGCACAGATACGCAGTATTTT.

The J gene is TRBJ1-2, the V gene TRBV10-3; D is unresolved. CDR3 length: 14 residues. CDR1 ENHRY and CDR2 SYGVKD come from the germline V gene. V lost 9 bases and J lost 0, with 14 bases in between. CDR3 residues: CAMWDPRANYGYTF. CDR3 sequence (DNA): TGTGCCATGTGGGATCCGCGGGCTAACTATGGCTACACCTTC.